Below are 3 T cell receptor beta chains sequenced from a single sample in a study of OX40 agonist ivuxolimab in advanced cancers. Profiling relied on immunoSEQ multiplex PCR, and the TCRdb table lists in-frame clones only, not all of them. The repertoire holds more than 90,000 clones, with around 83% as singletons. The sample consisted of CD4+ or CD8+ T cells sorted from blood, taken in a trial of the OX40 agonist ivuxolimab. These TCRs come from an adult with an advanced solid tumor such as melanoma, head and neck, liver or kidney cancer.

This clone was observed a single time. The chain employs TRBV9 and TRBJ1-1; no reliable D call. Trimming shortened V by 4 bases and J by 6 bases, and 13 bases separated the two germline ends. Germline CDR1 SGDLS, CDR2 YYNGEE. CDR3 size: 13 residues. CDR3 sequence (DNA): TGTGCCAGCAGCTCCACCTCGTGGGCTGAAGCTTTCTTT. Protein product: CASSSTSWAEAFF.

This chain uses TRBV19 with TRBJ1-2, with D tentatively TRBD1 (5 bases). From germline, CDR1 is LNHDA and CDR2 SQIVND (reference sequence). The CDR3 length is 12 residues. The V end was cut by 3 bases, the J end by 7 bases, with 9 bases between. The CDR3 here is CASSIGTRGYTF. In DNA, the CDR3 is TGTGCCAGTAGTATTGGGACGCGTGGCTACACCTTC.

The chain employs TRBV18 and TRBJ1-6; D might be TRBD1 (6 bases). Trimming took 5 bases from V and 7 from J, leaving 9 bases between them. The CDR3 has 13 residues. The germline gives CDR1 KGHSH, CDR2 LQKENI. CDR3 protein: CASSDGQNSPLHF. DNA for the CDR3: TGTGCCAGCTCAGACGGACAGAATTCACCCCTCCACTTT.